This T cell receptor beta chain was recorded in a study of blood T cell repertoires in COVID-19 (dated by TCRdb to 2018 to 2021). Background for the entire study: Samples from collaborators originated in the United States, Italy and Spain and spanned both the acute and convalescent phases of COVID-19. The prospective study material was composed of cDNA or gDNA derived from T cells, B-cell-depleted T cells, or PBMCs. Subjects who had been exposed to COVID-19, were actively infected with it, or had recovered from it provided the deeply sampled blood TCRbeta repertoires that made up the dataset. The repertoires were released in a freely available public database intended as a resource for research on the immune response to SARS-CoV-2. The samples were drawn from two sources: the first 160 participants of the ongoing ImmuneRACE study, and over 1,000 subjects contributed by 6 global collaborators. The sample metadata nearly always contained a de-identified subject ID, COVID-19 status, age in years and sex. Where available, HLA class I and class II types were taken from metadata supplied by the sample provider and were not determined by assay-based typing. Beyond this particular receptor, the publication reports: The quantity of clinical and demographic metadata differed by source and by participant and was supplied without curation.

Collaborating institutions collected whole blood in K2EDTA tubes following their own protocols. Collaborator samples were shipped for TCRbeta analysis as frozen whole blood, isolated PBMCs, or DNA extracted from either sample type. The immunoSEQ Assay, a bias-controlled multiplex PCR, was used to amplify TCRbeta CDR3 regions from genomic DNA. The published analysis was carried out like this. Within the assay, amplification of reference gene primers was used to estimate how many nucleated cells each sample contained. To quantify the absolute abundance of each unique TCRbeta CDR3 rearrangement, sequence reads were collapsed and filtered. For each sample, productive Simpson clonality was calculated by taking the square root of Simpson's diversity index across productive rearrangements. In its TCRdb copy, this immuneACCESS table keeps in-frame sequences only and misses some clones. Where compared with another copy, unresolved V genes explain less than half of these, and the others have no known cause. The V and J calls and clone size are taken from that table; D and trimming were inferred from the DNA. Here the sample has over 35,000 clones; about 88% occur a single time. The ten largest account for 19% of the sample.

This clone was picked up one time. This receptor's antigen is unknown. The input lacks base qualities; no much larger clone sits a single base away. This receptor was obtained from a man between 65 and 80 years old with active COVID-19. Sequenced input: peripheral blood.

Here the CDR3 is given as CASSPGGSGANVLTF. The DNA is as follows: TGTGCCAGCTCACCAGGGGGGTCTGGGGCCAACGTCCTGACTTTC. The rearranged segments are TRBV18 and TRBJ2-6; the D gene is perhaps TRBD2, from 6 matching bases. Counted from cysteine to phenylalanine, this CDR3 has 15 amino acids. Just CDR3 DNA is preserved here, 45 bases in frame from base 1. Per the germline V gene, KGHSH is the CDR1 and LQKENI is the CDR2. Relative to germline, V is 2 bases shorter and J is 1 base shorter, with 6 bases between their ends.